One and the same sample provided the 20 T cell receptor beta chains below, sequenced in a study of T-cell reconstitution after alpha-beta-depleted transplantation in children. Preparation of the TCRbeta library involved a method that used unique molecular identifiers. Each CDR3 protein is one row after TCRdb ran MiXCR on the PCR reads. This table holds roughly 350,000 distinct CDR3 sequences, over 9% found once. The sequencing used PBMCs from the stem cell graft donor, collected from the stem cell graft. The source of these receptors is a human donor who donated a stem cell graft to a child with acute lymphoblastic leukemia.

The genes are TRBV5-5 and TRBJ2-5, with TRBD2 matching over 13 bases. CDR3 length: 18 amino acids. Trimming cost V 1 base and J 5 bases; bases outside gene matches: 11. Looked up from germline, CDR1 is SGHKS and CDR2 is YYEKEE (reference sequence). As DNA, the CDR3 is TGTGCCAGCAGCTTGCGGACTAGCGGGAGAGGGGAGCGGGAGACCCAGTACTTC. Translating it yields CASSLRTSGRGERETQYF.

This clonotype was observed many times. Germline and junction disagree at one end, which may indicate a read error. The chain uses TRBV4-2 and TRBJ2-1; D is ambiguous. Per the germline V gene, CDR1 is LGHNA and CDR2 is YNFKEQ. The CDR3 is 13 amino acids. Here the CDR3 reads CASSQASHNEQFF. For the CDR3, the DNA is TGTGCCAGCAGCCAGGCCTCCCACAATGAGCAGTTCTTC.

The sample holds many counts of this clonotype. CDR3 sequence: CASSQSLIYEQYF. DNA of the CDR3: TGTGCCAGCAGTCAGTCCCTTATCTACGAGCAGTACTTC. This chain joins TRBV27 and TRBJ2-7; D is undetermined. CDR1 MNHEY and CDR2 SMNVEV come from the germline V gene (reference sequence). The length of the CDR3 is 13 residues. Trimming removed 5 bases from V and 3 bases from J, with 11 bases in between.

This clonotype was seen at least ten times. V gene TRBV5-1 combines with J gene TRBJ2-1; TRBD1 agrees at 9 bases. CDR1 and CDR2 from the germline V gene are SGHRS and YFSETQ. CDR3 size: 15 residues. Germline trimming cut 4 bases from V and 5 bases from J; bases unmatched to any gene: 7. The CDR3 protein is CASSPGQGIHNEQFF. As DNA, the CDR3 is TGCGCCAGCAGCCCCGGACAGGGGATACACAATGAGCAGTTCTTC.

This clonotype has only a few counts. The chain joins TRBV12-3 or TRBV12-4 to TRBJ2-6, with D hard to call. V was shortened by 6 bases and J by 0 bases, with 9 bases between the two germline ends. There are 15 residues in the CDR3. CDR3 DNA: TGTGCCAGCAGCTCAGAGTTCTCTGGGGCCAACGTCCTGACTTTC. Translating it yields CASSSEFSGANVLTF.

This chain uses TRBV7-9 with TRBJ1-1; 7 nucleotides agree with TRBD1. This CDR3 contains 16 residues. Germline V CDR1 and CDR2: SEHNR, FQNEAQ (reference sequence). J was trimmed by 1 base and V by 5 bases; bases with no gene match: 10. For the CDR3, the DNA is TGTGCCAGCAGCCCCCCTCAGGGGGGGAGGAACACTGAAGCTTTCTTT. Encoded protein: CASSPPQGGRNTEAFF. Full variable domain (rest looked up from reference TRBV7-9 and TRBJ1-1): DTGVSQNPRHKITKRGQNVTFRCDPISEHNRLYWYRQTLGQGPEFLTYFQNEAQLEKSRLLSDRFSAERPKGSFSTLEIQRTEQGDSAMYLCASSPPQGGRNTEAFFGQGTRLTVV.

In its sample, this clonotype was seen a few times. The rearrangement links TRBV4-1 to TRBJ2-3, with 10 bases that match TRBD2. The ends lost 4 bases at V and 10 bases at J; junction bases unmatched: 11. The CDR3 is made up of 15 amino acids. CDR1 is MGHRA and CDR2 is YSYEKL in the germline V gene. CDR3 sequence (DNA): TGCGCCAGCAGCCGAGTTAAGCTAGCGGGAGTGTCGCAGTATTTT. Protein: CASSRVKLAGVSQYF.

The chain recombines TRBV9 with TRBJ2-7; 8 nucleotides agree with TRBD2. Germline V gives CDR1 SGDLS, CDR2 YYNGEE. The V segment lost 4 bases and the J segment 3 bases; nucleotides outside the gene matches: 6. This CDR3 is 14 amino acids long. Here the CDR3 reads CASSPRTSHYEQYF. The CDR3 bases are TGTGCCAGCAGCCCCCGGACTAGCCACTACGAGCAGTACTTC.

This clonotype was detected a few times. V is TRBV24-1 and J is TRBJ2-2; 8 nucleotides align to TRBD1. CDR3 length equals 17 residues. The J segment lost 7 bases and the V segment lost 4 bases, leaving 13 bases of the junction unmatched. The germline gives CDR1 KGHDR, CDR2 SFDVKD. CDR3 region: CATSDPGQGKHFGELFF. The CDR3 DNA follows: TGTGCCACCAGTGACCCCGGACAGGGAAAGCATTTCGGGGAGCTGTTTTTT.

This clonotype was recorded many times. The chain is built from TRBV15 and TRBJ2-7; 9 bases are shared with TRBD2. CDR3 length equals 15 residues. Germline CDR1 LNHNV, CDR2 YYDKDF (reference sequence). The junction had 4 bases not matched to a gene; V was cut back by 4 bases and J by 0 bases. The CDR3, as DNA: TGTGCCACCAGCAAATCAGCGGGAGGCTCCTACGAGCAGTACTTC. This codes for CATSKSAGGSYEQYF.

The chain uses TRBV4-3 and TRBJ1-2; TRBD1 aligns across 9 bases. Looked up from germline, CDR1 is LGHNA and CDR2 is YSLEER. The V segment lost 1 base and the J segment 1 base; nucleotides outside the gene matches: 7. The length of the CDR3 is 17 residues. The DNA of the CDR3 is TGCGCCAGCAGCCAAGGGACAGGGGATGTTTTTAACTATGGCTACACCTTC. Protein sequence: CASSQGTGDVFNYGYTF.

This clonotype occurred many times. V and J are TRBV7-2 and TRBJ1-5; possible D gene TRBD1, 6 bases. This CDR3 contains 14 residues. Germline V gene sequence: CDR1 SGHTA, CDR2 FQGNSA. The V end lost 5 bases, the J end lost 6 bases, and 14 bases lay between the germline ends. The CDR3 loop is CASSVYGGRQPQHF. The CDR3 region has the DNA TGTGCCAGCAGCGTATACGGGGGGCGTCAGCCCCAGCATTTT.

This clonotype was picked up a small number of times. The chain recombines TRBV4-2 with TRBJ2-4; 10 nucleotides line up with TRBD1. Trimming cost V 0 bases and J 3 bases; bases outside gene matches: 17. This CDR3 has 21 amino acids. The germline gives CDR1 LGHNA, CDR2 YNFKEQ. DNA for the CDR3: TGTGCCAGCAGCCAAGAGGTCGACAGGGGGCGTTGGCAAGAAGTCAAAAACATTCAGTACTTC. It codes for CASSQEVDRGRWQEVKNIQYF.

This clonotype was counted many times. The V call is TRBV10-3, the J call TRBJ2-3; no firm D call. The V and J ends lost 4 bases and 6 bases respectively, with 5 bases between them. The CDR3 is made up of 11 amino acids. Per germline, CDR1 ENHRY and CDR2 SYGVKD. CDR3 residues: CAISGGDTQYF. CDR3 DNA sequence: TGTGCCATCAGTGGTGGGGATACGCAGTATTTT.

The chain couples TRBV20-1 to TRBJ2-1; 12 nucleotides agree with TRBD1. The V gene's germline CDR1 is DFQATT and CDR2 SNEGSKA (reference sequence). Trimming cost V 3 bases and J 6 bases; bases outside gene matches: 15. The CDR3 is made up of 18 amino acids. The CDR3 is CSAREWGTGGASSNEQFF. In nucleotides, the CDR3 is TGCAGTGCTAGGGAGTGGGGGACAGGGGGCGCATCTTCCAATGAGCAGTTCTTC.

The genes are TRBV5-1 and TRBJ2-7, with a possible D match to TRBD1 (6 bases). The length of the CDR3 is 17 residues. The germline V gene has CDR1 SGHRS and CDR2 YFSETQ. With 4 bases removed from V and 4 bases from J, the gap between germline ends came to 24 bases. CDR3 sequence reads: CASSPGRGQGNEYEQYF. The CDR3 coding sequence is TGCGCCAGCAGCCCTGGCCGAGGGCAGGGGAACGAATACGAGCAGTACTTC.

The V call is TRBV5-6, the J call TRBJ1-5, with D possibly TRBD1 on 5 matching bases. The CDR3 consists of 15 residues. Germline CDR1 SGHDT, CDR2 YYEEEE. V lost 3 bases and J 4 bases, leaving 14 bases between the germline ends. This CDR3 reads CASSWGGTGNQPQHF. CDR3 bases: TGTGCCAGCAGCTGGGGGGGGACGGGTAATCAGCCCCAGCATTTT.

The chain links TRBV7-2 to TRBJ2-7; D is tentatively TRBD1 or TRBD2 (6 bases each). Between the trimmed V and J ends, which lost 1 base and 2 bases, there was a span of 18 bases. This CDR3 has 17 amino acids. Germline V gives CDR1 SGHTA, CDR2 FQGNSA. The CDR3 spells CASSLGGATSAAYEQYF. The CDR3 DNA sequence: TGTGCCAGCAGCTTAGGGGGGGCTACTAGTGCGGCCTACGAGCAGTACTTC.

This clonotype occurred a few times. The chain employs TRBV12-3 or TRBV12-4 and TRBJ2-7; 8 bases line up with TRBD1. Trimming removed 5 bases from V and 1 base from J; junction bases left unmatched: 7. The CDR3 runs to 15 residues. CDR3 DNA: TGTGCCAGCAGTCGAGAACAGGGGGATTCCTACGAGCAGTACTTC. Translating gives CASSREQGDSYEQYF.

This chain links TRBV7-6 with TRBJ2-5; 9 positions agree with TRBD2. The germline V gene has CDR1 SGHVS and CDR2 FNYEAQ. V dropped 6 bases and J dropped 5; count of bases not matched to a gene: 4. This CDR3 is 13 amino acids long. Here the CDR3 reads CASRQLAGETQYF. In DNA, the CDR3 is TGTGCCAGCAGACAACTAGCGGGCGAGACCCAGTACTTC.